One and the same sample provided the 24 T cell receptor beta chains below, sequenced in a study of identifying expanded T cells in peripheral blood (dated by TCRdb to about 2019). The library was produced with the immunoSEQ multiplex PCR assay. In TCRdb, the immuneACCESS table is reduced to in-frame sequences with V and J assigned. These tables do not hold every clone; where another copy was compared, an unresolved V gene accounts for under half, and the others remain unexplained. Present in this sample are 80,000 or so clones, around four fifths of which were seen just once. The biggest ten clones account for about 20% of the sample. Sequencing was carried out using blood. These receptors were obtained from a person aged 18 to 75 in good health.

V and J are TRBV21-1 and TRBJ2-7; the DNA was not compared with TRBD2, the D call given in the table. TRBV21-1 is a pseudogene segment. The CDR3 spans 14 residues. CDR3 DNA sequence: TGTGCCAGCAGCAATTTTAGCGGGCACTACGAGCAGTACTTC. It encodes CASSNFSGHYEQYF.

The chain recombines TRBV4-3 with TRBJ2-1, with D possibly TRBD2 on 5 matching bases. Looked up from germline, CDR1 is LGHNA and CDR2 is YSLEER. V shed 1 base and J shed 6 bases, with 13 bases lying between them. This CDR3 is 15 amino acids long. Here the CDR3 reads CASSQALLAGNEQFF. CDR3 DNA: TGCGCCAGCAGCCAAGCGCTGCTAGCTGGCAATGAGCAGTTCTTC.

The V call is TRBV30, the J call TRBJ2-7; TRBD1 is a possible D gene (5 bases). This CDR3 is 18 amino acids long. The germline V gene has CDR1 GTSNPN and CDR2 SVGIG (reference sequence). The germline V and J ends were trimmed by 0 bases and 0 bases, with 21 bases remaining between them. The CDR3 region has the DNA TGTGCCTGGAGTGTAGGTGGGGCCAATACCCCGAGCTCCTACGAGCAGTACTTC. As protein: CAWSVGGANTPSSYEQYF.

The V gene is TRBV5-1, the J gene TRBJ2-2; TRBD2 is a possible D gene (5 bases). The CDR3 is made up of 17 amino acids. V was clipped by 0 bases and J by 0 bases, with 12 bases between them. CDR1 and CDR2 from the germline V gene are SGHRS and YFSETQ. CDR3 residues: CASSLVGGLANTGELFF. In DNA, the CDR3 is TGCGCCAGCAGCTTGGTCGGCGGGCTCGCGAACACCGGGGAGCTGTTTTTT.

The chain employs TRBV7-9 and TRBJ1-1; 7 bases fit TRBD1. The V and J ends lost 5 bases and 4 bases, in that order; junction bases with no gene match: 10. The CDR3 totals 15 residues. Per the germline V gene, CDR1 is SEHNR and CDR2 is FQNEAQ (reference sequence). The CDR3 nucleotides are TGTGCCAGCAGCCAGAACCAACAGGGGTCCACTGAAGCTTTCTTT. Protein sequence: CASSQNQQGSTEAFF.

The chain combines TRBV5-4 with TRBJ2-6, with D perhaps matching TRBD2 (6 bases). CDR1 is SGHNT and CDR2 is YYREEE in the germline V gene (reference sequence). V was pared by 0 bases and J by 2 bases, with 9 bases between. CDR3 length: 16 residues. For the CDR3, the DNA is TGTGCCAGCAGCTTGGGATGGGGGGCTGGGGCCAACGTCCTGACTTTC. It specifies CASSLGWGAGANVLTF.

The rearrangement uses TRBV18 and TRBJ1-1; D is unclear. Germline lookup yields CDR1 KGHSH and CDR2 LQKENI. With 6 bases removed from V and 2 bases from J, the gap between germline ends came to 7 bases. This CDR3 has 12 residues. The CDR3 region is CASSTANTEAFF. CDR3 sequence (DNA): TGTGCCAGCTCCACAGCCAACACTGAAGCTTTCTTT.

The genes are TRBV6-4 and TRBJ2-5; TRBD1 agrees at 8 bases. Germline CDR1 reads MRHNA; CDR2 reads SNTAGT. Losses at the gene ends were 4 bases for V and 13 bases for J; bases not matched to a gene: 14. This CDR3 has 14 amino acids. CDR3 sequence reads: CASSAELGGQALYF. In nucleotides, the CDR3 is TGTGCCAGCAGTGCGGAATTAGGGGGACAGGCCCTGTACTTC.

The V call is TRBV7-3, the J call TRBJ2-1, with 12 bases fitting TRBD2. J was trimmed by 4 bases and V by 5 bases; bases with no gene match: 6. The length of the CDR3 is 16 residues. Germline loops: CDR1 SGHTA, CDR2 FQGTGA. CDR3 in amino acids: CASSILAGGPYNEQFF. DNA for the CDR3: TGTGCCAGCAGCATCCTAGCGGGAGGGCCTTACAATGAGCAGTTCTTC.

The chain has TRBV6-5 and TRBJ1-1, with D unclear. V lost 8 bases and J lost 4, with 11 bases in between. CDR1 is MNHEY, CDR2 SVGAGI, per germline. CDR3 size: 12 residues. This chain's CDR3 is CASGSGGTEAFF. CDR3 DNA: TGTGCCAGCGGCTCGGGTGGCACTGAAGCTTTCTTT.

The chain recombines TRBV6-6 with TRBJ2-1; D is possibly TRBD2 (5 bases). The CDR3 contains 12 residues. Trimming removed 10 bases from V and 5 bases from J, with 12 bases in between. The germline V gene encodes CDR1 MNHNY and CDR2 SVGAGI (reference sequence). DNA of the CDR3: TGTGCCACGCGGACTGGGGACAATGAGCAGTTCTTC. Translated, it gives CATRTGDNEQFF.

The chain is built from TRBV30 and TRBJ2-7; 11 bases match TRBD2. The germline V gene encodes CDR1 GTSNPN and CDR2 SVGIG (reference sequence). The J segment lost 4 bases and the V segment lost 2 bases, leaving 7 bases of the junction unmatched. This CDR3 comprises 15 residues. CDR3 nucleotides: TGTGCCTGGAGTCCAGGGGGGACTAGCGGATACGAGCAGTACTTC. Amino acids: CAWSPGGTSGYEQYF.

Only a few counts were recorded for this clone. The V gene is TRBV7-9, the J gene TRBJ1-1; unclear D gene. The CDR3 contains 14 residues. V gave up 5 bases and J gave up 3 bases, with 13 bases separating them. CDR1 is SEHNR, CDR2 FQNEAQ, per germline (reference sequence). CDR3 DNA: TGTGCCAGCAGCAACAATGTAAGGTACACTGAAGCTTTCTTT. Its translation is CASSNNVRYTEAFF.

In this sample, this clone turned up a few times. This chain links TRBV7-2 with TRBJ2-5; TRBD1 is a possible D gene (6 bases). The CDR3 consists of 13 residues. The germline gives CDR1 SGHTA, CDR2 FQGNSA. The germline V and J ends were trimmed by 5 bases and 3 bases, with 10 bases remaining between them. The chain's CDR3 is CASSRGQEETQYF. The CDR3 region has the DNA TGTGCCAGCAGCCGGGGACAAGAAGAGACCCAGTACTTC.

The J gene is TRBJ2-5, the V gene TRBV2; a weak D match, TRBD1 (6 bases). CDR1 is SNHLY and CDR2 is FYNNEI in the germline V gene. V shed 4 bases and J shed 5 bases, with 14 bases lying between them. CDR3 length: 14 amino acids. CDR3 sequence reads: CASSGQGPGETQYF. The CDR3 DNA reads TGTGCCAGCAGTGGGCAGGGGCCGGGTGAGACCCAGTACTTC.

This chain links TRBV4-1 with TRBJ2-7, with D unclear. The CDR3 length is 15 residues. Germline V gene sequence: CDR1 MGHRA, CDR2 YSYEKL. V shed 0 bases and J shed 3 bases, with 12 bases lying between them. In DNA form, the CDR3 reads TGCGCCAGCAGCCAAGATGATTTTGCCTTCTACGAGCAGTACTTC. This encodes CASSQDDFAFYEQYF.

The chain combines TRBV2 with TRBJ2-7, with 12 positions matching TRBD2. In germline, CDR1 is SNHLY, CDR2 FYNNEI. CDR3 length: 15 amino acids. After removal of 7 bases from V and 1 base from J, the junction contained 5 bases not matched to a gene. CDR3 in amino acids: CASKFLAGGSYEQYF. CDR3 in DNA: TGTGCCAGCAAGTTCCTAGCGGGAGGGTCCTACGAGCAGTACTTC.

This clone came up once. The genes are TRBV9 and TRBJ2-5, with D possibly matching TRBD2 (6 bases). Deletions cut 0 bases from V and 1 base from J, with 10 bases between. The CDR3 extends over 15 amino acids. Germline-derived CDR1 and CDR2 are SGDLS and YYNGEE. The CDR3 region is CASSVAGLPQETQYF. As DNA, the CDR3 is TGTGCCAGCAGCGTAGCTGGACTACCCCAAGAGACCCAGTACTTC.

This clone was seen just once. This chain links TRBV7-2 with TRBJ1-1, with D hard to call. CDR3 length: 14 residues. Trimming cost V 1 base and J 5 bases, with 11 bases left between them. The germline V gene has CDR1 SGHTA and CDR2 FQGNSA. The CDR3 region is CASSLVGRETEAFF. The CDR3 DNA follows: TGTGCCAGCAGCTTAGTAGGAAGGGAAACTGAAGCTTTCTTT.

This chain links TRBV9 with TRBJ1-1, with D possibly matching TRBD1 (6 bases). This CDR3 comprises 12 residues. Trimming took 0 bases from V and 9 from J, leaving 9 bases between them. Germline CDR1 is SGDLS and CDR2 is YYNGEE. CDR3 DNA sequence: TGTGCCAGCAGCGTAGCTACAGGGCAAGCTTTCTTT. Amino acids: CASSVATGQAFF.

This clone appeared a few times. The V call is TRBV28, the J call TRBJ1-1; TRBD1 agrees at 7 bases. V was clipped by 7 bases and J by 8 bases; unmatched bases: 13. Germline V gene data show CDR1 as MDHEN and CDR2 as SYDVKM. This CDR3 has 14 residues. For the CDR3, the DNA is TGTGCCAGCATTCTTTCCACAGGGGCCATAGAAGCTTTCTTT. It codes for CASILSTGAIEAFF.

V gene TRBV11-1 combines with J gene TRBJ1-1, with a weak D call TRBD1 (5 bases). The CDR3 runs 14 residues. The germline V gene encodes CDR1 SGHAT and CDR2 FQDESV (reference sequence). V lost 2 bases and J lost 5, with 12 bases in between. CDR3 bases: TGTGCCAGCAGCTTACGGCCTGGGGGAACTGAAGCTTTCTTT. This encodes CASSLRPGGTEAFF.

The V call is TRBV7-9, the J call TRBJ2-1, with 8 bases aligning to TRBD2. The CDR3 spans 16 residues. Germline CDR1 and CDR2: SEHNR and FQNEAQ (reference sequence). V shed 5 bases and J 3 bases; nucleotides not matched to a gene: 9. The chain's CDR3 is CASSRNSGVYYNEQFF. The CDR3 nucleotides read TGTGCCAGCAGCCGGAATAGCGGGGTTTACTACAATGAGCAGTTCTTC.

V gene TRBV7-8 combines with J gene TRBJ2-1; D gene uncertain. The CDR3 is made up of 15 amino acids. With 3 bases removed from V and 4 bases from J, the gap between germline ends came to 13 bases. Germline V gene sequence: CDR1 SGHVS, CDR2 FQNEAQ. The CDR3 bases are TGTGCCAGCAGCTTTAGTATGTCGGCTTACAATGAGCAGTTCTTC. Translated: CASSFSMSAYNEQFF. The whole variable domain, filled in from reference TRBV7-8 and TRBJ2-1, reads GAGVSQSPRYKVAKRGQDVALRCDPISGHVSLFWYQQALGQGPEFLTYFQNEAQLDKSGLPSDRFFAERPEGSVSTLKIQRTQQEDSAVYLCASSFSMSAYNEQFFGPGTRLTVL.